Here is one T cell receptor beta chain with its context. Its antigen is unidentified. This sample is drawn from a study of radiotherapy plus CTLA-4 blockade in lung cancer. Study-level background: Disease control was achieved by 31% of patients, and objective responses by 18%. Whole-study results and caveats: Expansion in blood of tumor-derived TCR clones was seen after radiotherapy plus ipilimumab. Response, reportedly, was best predicted by interferon-beta along with early blood T cell clone dynamics.

Patients with chemo-refractory metastatic non-small-cell lung cancer received focal radiation plus CTLA-4 blockade with ipilimumab. Clones were sequenced by immunoSEQ multiplex PCR, and TCRdb holds only the in-frame ones, with some missing. The sample shows 30,000 or so clones, around four fifths of them seen only once. This CDR3 is 15 amino acids long. Germline V gene lookup returns CDR1 MDHEN and CDR2 SYDVKM. V was trimmed by 5 bases and J by 7 bases, leaving 18 bases between them. Sample: peripheral blood, taken from a patient treated with radiotherapy plus ipilimumab. This rearrangement joins TRBV28 to TRBJ1-5; tentative D call: TRBD1 (6 bases). The sequence derives from a human donor with non-small cell lung cancer who had stable disease on radiotherapy plus ipilimumab. The CDR3 region is CASSLSGGEAQPQHF. Written as DNA, the CDR3 is TGTGCCAGCAGTCTTTCTGGGGGCGAGGCGCAGCCCCAGCATTTT.